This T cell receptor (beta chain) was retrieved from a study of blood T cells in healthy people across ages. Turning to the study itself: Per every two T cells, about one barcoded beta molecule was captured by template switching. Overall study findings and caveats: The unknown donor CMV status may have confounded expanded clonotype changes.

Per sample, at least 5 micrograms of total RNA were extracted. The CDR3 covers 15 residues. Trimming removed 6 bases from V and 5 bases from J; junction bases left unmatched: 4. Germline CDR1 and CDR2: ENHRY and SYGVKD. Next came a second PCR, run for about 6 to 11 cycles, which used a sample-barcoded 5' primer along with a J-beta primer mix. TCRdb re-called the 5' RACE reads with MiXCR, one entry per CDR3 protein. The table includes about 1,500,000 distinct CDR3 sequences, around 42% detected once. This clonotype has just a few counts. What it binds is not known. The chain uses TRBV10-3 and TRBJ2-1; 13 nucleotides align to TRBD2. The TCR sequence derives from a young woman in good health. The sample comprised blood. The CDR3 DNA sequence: TGTGCCATCAGCGTGACTAGCGGGGGGCACAATGAGCAGTTCTTC. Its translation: CAISVTSGGHNEQFF.